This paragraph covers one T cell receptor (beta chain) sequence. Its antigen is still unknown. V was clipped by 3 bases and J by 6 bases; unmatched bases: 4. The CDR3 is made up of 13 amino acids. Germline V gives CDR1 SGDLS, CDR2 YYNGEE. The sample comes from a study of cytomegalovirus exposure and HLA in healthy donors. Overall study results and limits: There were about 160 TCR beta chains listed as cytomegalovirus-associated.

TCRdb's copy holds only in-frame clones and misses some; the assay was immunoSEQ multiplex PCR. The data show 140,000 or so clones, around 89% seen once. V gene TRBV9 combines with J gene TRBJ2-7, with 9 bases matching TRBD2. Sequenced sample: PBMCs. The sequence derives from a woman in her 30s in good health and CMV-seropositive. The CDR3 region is CASSDGTSTEQYF. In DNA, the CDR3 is TGTGCCAGCAGCGACGGGACTAGCACCGAGCAGTACTTC.